Following are 9 T cell receptor beta chains from one sample sequenced in a study of OX40 agonist ivuxolimab in advanced cancers. Sequencing used immunoSEQ multiplex PCR; TCRdb keeps in-frame clones, though not all of them. The data hold about 53,000 clones, with 85% to 90% observed a single time. Sequencing used CD4+ or CD8+ T cells sorted from blood, obtained in a trial of the OX40 agonist ivuxolimab. These receptor sequences come from an adult with an advanced solid tumor such as melanoma, head and neck, liver or kidney cancer.

In regard to this clone: Other nucleotide sequences in the sample specify the same CDR3. The chain recombines TRBV6-5 with TRBJ1-1; possible D gene TRBD1, 5 bases. The CDR3 sequence is 14 residues long. Trimming stripped 7 bases from V and 0 bases from J, with 12 bases between. Per germline, CDR1 MNHEY and CDR2 SVGAGI. The CDR3 bases are TGTGCCAGCAAACCTACGGGGGTGAACACTGAAGCTTTCTTT. Its protein is CASKPTGVNTEAFF.

This clone was seen more than once but under ten times. The genes are TRBV30 and TRBJ1-1; D call uncertain. Germline V gene sequence: CDR1 GTSNPN, CDR2 SVGIG (reference sequence). The CDR3 has 12 residues. Between the trimmed V and J ends, which lost 2 bases and 2 bases, there was a span of 6 bases. The CDR3 DNA is TGTGCCTGGAGTAATGGAAACACTGAAGCTTTCTTT. Translated, it gives CAWSNGNTEAFF.

Note on this clone: At one end the junction does not follow the germline gene, possibly because of a read error. The chain combines TRBV7-7 with TRBJ2-2; unclear D gene. Looked up from germline, CDR1 is SSHAT and CDR2 is FNYEAQ (reference sequence). The CDR3 is 13 amino acids. For the CDR3, the DNA is TGTGCTAGCAGCTTAGTATTTTCCGGGGAGCTGTTTTTT. Translating it yields CASSLVFSGELFF.

This chain links TRBV30 with TRBJ1-3; D unresolved. Germline V CDR1 and CDR2: GTSNPN, SVGIG (reference sequence). V was trimmed by 3 bases and J by 3 bases, leaving 3 bases between them. The CDR3 covers 11 residues. CDR3 sequence (DNA): TGTGCCTGGAGCCTTGGAAACACCATATATTTT. This translates into CAWSLGNTIYF.

The rearrangement uses TRBV28 and TRBJ1-1; D perhaps matches TRBD1 (5 bases). The V end was cut by 5 bases, the J end by 3 bases, with 13 bases between. Looked up from germline, CDR1 is MDHEN and CDR2 is SYDVKM. CDR3 length: 14 amino acids. The CDR3: CASSQSWGYTEAFF. The CDR3 DNA reads as TGTGCCAGCAGTCAGAGTTGGGGGTACACTGAAGCTTTCTTT.

V usage is TRBV6-5 and J usage is TRBJ1-4; TRBD1 might be the D (6 bases). The CDR3 loop spans 16 amino acids. CDR1 is MNHEY, CDR2 SVGAGI, per germline. V was clipped by 0 bases and J by 8 bases, with 16 bases between them. CDR3 DNA: TGTGCCAGCAGTTACTCGATTAGCCAGGGGCAGGAAAAACTGTTTTTT. Translating gives CASSYSISQGQEKLFF.

The chain carries TRBV18 and TRBJ1-3; 7 positions match TRBD1. With 5 bases clipped from V and 7 bases from J, the junction kept 11 bases outside the gene matches. The CDR3 loop spans 15 amino acids. Germline-derived CDR1 and CDR2 are KGHSH and LQKENI. The CDR3 loop reads CASSSEQGLENTIYF. Written as DNA, the CDR3 is TGTGCCAGCTCATCAGAACAGGGGCTCGAGAACACCATATATTTT.

The rearrangement uses TRBV7-7 and TRBJ2-2; 9 bases line up with TRBD2. Germline V gene lookup returns CDR1 SSHAT and CDR2 FNYEAQ (reference sequence). This CDR3 is built from 14 residues. CDR3 nucleotides: TGTGCTAGTAGACTAGCGGAAAACACCGGGGAGCTGTTTTTT. This encodes CASRLAENTGELFF. The full variable domain, completed using reference TRBV7-7 and TRBJ2-2, is GAGVSQSPRYKVTKRGQDVTLRCDPISSHATLYWYQQALGQGPEFLTYFNYEAQPDKSGLPSDRFSAERPEGSISTLTIQRTEQRDSAMYRCASRLAENTGELFFGEGSRLTVL.

The chain carries TRBV19 and TRBJ2-2, with 9 bases matching TRBD2. The CDR3 covers 16 residues. The V and J ends lost 2 bases and 5 bases, in that order; junction bases with no gene match: 6. Per germline, CDR1 LNHDA and CDR2 SQIVND (reference sequence). CDR3 loop: CASSISGSGRTGELFF. DNA for the CDR3: TGTGCCAGTAGTATAAGCGGTAGCGGGAGAACCGGGGAGCTGTTTTTT.